The clone carrying this T cell receptor (beta chain) occurred a few times. The method was immunoSEQ multiplex PCR; TCRdb's version includes in-frame clones alone and lacks a portion of them. This table holds more than 90,000 clones, about 91% found once. This entry belongs to a study of cytomegalovirus exposure and HLA in healthy donors. Germline loops: CDR1 MGHRA, CDR2 YSYEKL. V lost 0 bases to trimming and J lost 0 bases, with 11 bases between them. The CDR3 is 16 residues long. Sequencing was performed on PBMCs. V is TRBV4-1 and J is TRBJ1-2, with D perhaps matching TRBD1 (5 bases). This TCR was recovered from a man aged 18 to 29 in good health and CMV-seronegative. CDR3 nucleotides: TGCGCCAGCAGCCAAGAGCCGGGGGGGGCTAACTATGGCTACACCTTC. Amino acid sequence: CASSQEPGGANYGYTF.